This T cell receptor beta chain was obtained from a study of blood T cells in healthy people across ages. For the study at large: Researchers report that template switching captured about one barcoded beta molecule per two T cells.

A sample-barcoded 5' primer and a J-beta primer mix were used in a second PCR of roughly 6 to 12 cycles. Each cDNA was tagged by a template-switch adaptor containing 12 random nucleotides. TCRdb processed the 5' RACE reads anew with MiXCR; each CDR3 protein has one entry. The sample yields about 570,000 distinct CDR3 sequences, 27% seen once. Study outcomes and limitations: A roughly linear fall in TCR beta diversity per million T cells was seen with increasing age. Estimates of diversity drawn from one million T cells were considered underestimates.

The CDR3 contains 16 residues. CDR1 SNHLY and CDR2 FYNNEI come from the germline V gene. V shed 5 bases and J shed 2 bases, with 16 bases lying between them. This clonotype was detected a few times. Its antigen is not identified. This receptor was obtained from a woman in her seventies in good health. The chain carries TRBV2 and TRBJ2-1; D is unresolved. The sample consisted of blood. For the CDR3, the DNA is TGTGCCAGCAGTACCCGACGAATTGGGGCCTACAATGAGCAGTTCTTC. Residues: CASSTRRIGAYNEQFF.